The 10 T cell receptor beta chains given below trace back to one sample, sequenced in a study of breast tumors, draining lymph nodes, adjacent tissues. Breast cancer patients provided tissue from their axillary draining lymph nodes. Each CDR3 protein is one row after TCRdb ran MiXCR on the multiplex PCR reads. The sample yields approximately 230,000 distinct CDR3 sequences, roughly a third seen once. Input material: axillary lymph node tissue. Every receptor here comes from a female donor with breast cancer. Some clones in this sample may be carry-over from other donors' samples.

This clonotype was seen a handful of times. One junction end disagrees with the germline gene, perhaps due to a read error. The rearrangement links TRBV20-1 to TRBJ2-7, with 9 bases aligning to TRBD1. This CDR3 contains 14 residues. Germline lookup yields CDR1 DFQATT and CDR2 SNEGSKA (reference sequence). The CDR3 reads CSARRDRVSSEQYF. DNA for the CDR3: TGCAGTGCGCGCCGGGACAGGGTGTCCTCCGAGCAGTACTTC.

In its sample, this clonotype was seen many times. The genes are TRBV18 and TRBJ1-6; D perhaps matches TRBD1 (6 bases). Germline V gene lookup returns CDR1 KGHSH and CDR2 LQKENI. There are 15 residues in the CDR3. V gave up 0 bases and J gave up 6 bases, with 9 bases separating them. The CDR3 spells CASSPPQGFNSPLHF. Written as DNA, the CDR3 is TGTGCCAGCTCACCACCTCAGGGGTTTAATTCACCCCTCCACTTT.

This clonotype was counted ten times or more. V gene TRBV12-3 or TRBV12-4 combines with J gene TRBJ2-5; D unresolved. The CDR3 extends over 14 amino acids. The V end was cut by 5 bases, the J end by 2 bases, with 12 bases between. DNA for the CDR3: TGTGCCAGCAGTGATCCGGACGGACAAGAGACCCAGTACTTC. Its protein product is CASSDPDGQETQYF.

This clonotype was seen at least ten times. V usage is TRBV2 and J usage is TRBJ2-3; tentative D call: TRBD2 (5 bases). The CDR3 totals 14 residues. Germline CDR1 reads SNHLY; CDR2 reads FYNNEI. Trimming left V 5 bases short and J 0 bases short, with 9 bases between. The CDR3 here is CASSRTLSTDTQYF. CDR3 nucleotides: TGTGCCAGCAGTCGGACTCTTAGCACAGATACGCAGTATTTT. The whole variable domain, filled in from reference TRBV2 and TRBJ2-3, reads EPEVTQTPSHQVTQMGQEVILRCVPISNHLYFYWYRQILGQKVEFLVSFYNNEISEKSEIFDDQFSVERPDGSNFTLKIRSTKLEDSAMYFCASSRTLSTDTQYFGPGTRLTVL.

This clonotype has just a few counts. The chain joins TRBV11-2 to TRBJ2-5; D is unresolved. The CDR3 spans 16 residues. The germline V gene has CDR1 SGHAT and CDR2 FQNNGV. Trimming cost V 0 bases and J 5 bases, with 16 bases left between them. The CDR3, as DNA: TGTGCCAGCAGCTTAGACCCCGAGGCCCGGCGGGAGACCCAGTACTTC. This translates into CASSLDPEARRETQYF. Looking up the rest from reference TRBV11-2 and TRBJ2-5 gives the full variable domain: EAGVAQSPRYKIIEKRQSVAFWCNPISGHATLYWYQQILGQGPKLLIQFQNNGVVDDSQLPKDRFSAERLKGVDSTLKIQPAKLEDSAVYLCASSLDPEARRETQYFGPGTRLLVL.

In this sample, this clonotype turned up many times. CDR3 loop: CASSLAKTDTQYF. Written as DNA, the CDR3 is TGTGCCAGCAGCTTGGCGAAGACAGATACGCAGTATTTT. The V gene is TRBV7-9, the J gene TRBJ2-3; D remains ambiguous. Trimming shortened V by 3 bases and J by 3 bases, and 7 bases separated the two germline ends. Germline assignment: CDR1 SEHNR and CDR2 FQNEAQ (reference sequence). The CDR3 covers 13 residues.

This clonotype was observed many times. The V gene is TRBV19, the J gene TRBJ2-7; TRBD2 agrees at 7 bases. The CDR3 contains 13 residues. The V and J ends lost 5 bases and 4 bases, in that order; junction bases with no gene match: 5. Germline loops: CDR1 LNHDA, CDR2 SQIVND (reference sequence). The CDR3 region has the DNA TGTGCCAGTAGTGCGGGGGAGCGGTACGAGCAGTACTTC. Amino acids: CASSAGERYEQYF.

This clonotype showed up many times. The V and J genes are TRBV29-1 and TRBJ2-3; 9 bases map to TRBD1. The CDR3 length is 13 residues. The germline CDR1 and CDR2 sequences are SQVTM and ANQGSEA. V shed 6 bases, J shed 3 bases, and the junction held 4 bases outside the gene matches. The CDR3 DNA sequence: TGCAGCGTACCGGGACAGGGTACAGATACGCAGTATTTT. This encodes CSVPGQGTDTQYF.

This chain links TRBV15 with TRBJ1-6; D not resolved. The length of the CDR3 is 13 residues. The germline V gene encodes CDR1 LNHNV and CDR2 YYDKDF (reference sequence). V was pared by 5 bases and J by 7 bases, with 9 bases between. This chain's CDR3 is CATSGGRNSPLHF. In DNA, the CDR3 is TGTGCCACCAGCGGTGGGAGAAATTCACCCCTCCACTTT.

In its sample, this clonotype was seen many times. V and J are TRBV12-5 and TRBJ1-5; D unclear. The CDR3 spans 16 residues. V was pared by 3 bases and J by 1 base, with 13 bases between. Germline CDR1 reads LGHNT; CDR2 reads FRNRAP. The DNA of the CDR3 is TGTGCTAGTGGTTTAGGTACAGTTAGGAGCAATCAGCCCCAGCATTTT. Its protein product is CASGLGTVRSNQPQHF.